This T cell receptor beta chain was documented in a study of response to subunit inactivated influenza vaccine. Using its own MiXCR run on the RT-PCR reads, TCRdb lists one record per CDR3 protein. In the table there are around 850,000 distinct CDR3 sequences, around 20% of which are singletons. Regarding the study as a whole: Each seasonal influenza vaccination recruits few new T cells, the authors suggested.

About this clonotype: Antigen specificity is unknown.

The CDR3 contains 15 residues. Germline V CDR1 and CDR2: MNHNS, SASEGT. J gave up 4 bases and V 7 bases, and 9 bases lay outside the gene matches. The material was PBMCs from blood, obtained more than 4 days after vaccination. This TCR derives from a man aged 50-60 years who received an inactivated influenza vaccine. J is TRBJ2-1 and V is TRBV6-1, with TRBD2 identical over 8 bases. CDR3 sequence (DNA): TGTGCCAGCACCATGGGACTAGGAATTTACAATGAGCAGTTCTTC. This sequence encodes CASTMGLGIYNEQFF.